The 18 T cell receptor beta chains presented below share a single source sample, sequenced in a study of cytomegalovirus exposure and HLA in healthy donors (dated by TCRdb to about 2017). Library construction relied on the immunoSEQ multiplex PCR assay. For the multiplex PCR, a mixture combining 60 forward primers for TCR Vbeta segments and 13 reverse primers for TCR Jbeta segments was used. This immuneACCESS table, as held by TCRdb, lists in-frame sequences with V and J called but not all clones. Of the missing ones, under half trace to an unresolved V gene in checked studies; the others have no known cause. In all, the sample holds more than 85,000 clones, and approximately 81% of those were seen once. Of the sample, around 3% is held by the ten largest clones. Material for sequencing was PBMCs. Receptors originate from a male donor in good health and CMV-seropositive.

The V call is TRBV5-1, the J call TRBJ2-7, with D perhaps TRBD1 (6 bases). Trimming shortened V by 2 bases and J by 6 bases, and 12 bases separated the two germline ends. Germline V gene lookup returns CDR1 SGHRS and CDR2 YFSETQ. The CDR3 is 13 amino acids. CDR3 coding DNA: TGCGCCAGCAGCTTATCAGGGGATGGCGAGCAGTACTTC. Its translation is CASSLSGDGEQYF.

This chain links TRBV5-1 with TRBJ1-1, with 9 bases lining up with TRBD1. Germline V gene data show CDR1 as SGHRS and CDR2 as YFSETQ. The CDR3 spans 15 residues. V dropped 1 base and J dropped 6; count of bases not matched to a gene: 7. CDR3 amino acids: CASSLSTGGRAEAFF. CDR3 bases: TGCGCCAGCAGCTTGTCGACAGGGGGGAGGGCTGAAGCTTTCTTT. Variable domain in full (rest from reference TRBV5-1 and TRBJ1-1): KAGVTQTPRYLIKTRGQQVTLSCSPISGHRSVSWYQQTPGQGLQFLFEYFSETQRNKGNFPGRFSGRQFSNSRSEMNVSTLELGDSALYLCASSLSTGGRAEAFFGQGTRLTVV.

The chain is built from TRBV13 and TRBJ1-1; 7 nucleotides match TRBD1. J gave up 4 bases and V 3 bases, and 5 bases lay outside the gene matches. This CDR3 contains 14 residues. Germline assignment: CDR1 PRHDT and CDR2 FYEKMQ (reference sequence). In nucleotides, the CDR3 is TGTGCCAGCAGCTTTCGACAGGGTATCACTGAAGCTTTCTTT. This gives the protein CASSFRQGITEAFF.

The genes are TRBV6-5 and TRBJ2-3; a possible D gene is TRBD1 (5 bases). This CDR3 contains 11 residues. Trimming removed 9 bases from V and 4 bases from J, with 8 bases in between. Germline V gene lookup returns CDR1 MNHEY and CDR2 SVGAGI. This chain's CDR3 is CARQGADTQYF. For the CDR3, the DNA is TGTGCCAGGCAGGGTGCAGATACGCAGTATTTT.

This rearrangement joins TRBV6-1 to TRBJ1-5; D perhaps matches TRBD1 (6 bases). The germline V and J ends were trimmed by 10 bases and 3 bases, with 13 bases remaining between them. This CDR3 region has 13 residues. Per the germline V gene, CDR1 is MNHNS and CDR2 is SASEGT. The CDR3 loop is CATSQGFNQPQHF. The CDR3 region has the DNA TGTGCCACCTCACAGGGCTTCAATCAGCCCCAGCATTTT.

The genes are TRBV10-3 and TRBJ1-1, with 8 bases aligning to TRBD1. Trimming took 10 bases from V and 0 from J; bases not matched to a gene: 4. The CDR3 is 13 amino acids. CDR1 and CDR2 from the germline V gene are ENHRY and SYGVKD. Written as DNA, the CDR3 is TGTGCCACTAGACAGGGGATGAACACTGAAGCTTTCTTT. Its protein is CATRQGMNTEAFF.

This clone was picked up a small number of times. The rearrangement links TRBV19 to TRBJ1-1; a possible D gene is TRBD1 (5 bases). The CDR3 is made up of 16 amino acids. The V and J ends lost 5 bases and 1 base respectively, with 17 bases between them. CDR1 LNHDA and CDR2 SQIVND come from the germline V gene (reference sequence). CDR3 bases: TGTGCCAGTAGTTCCCTTCAGAGGACAAGGAACACTGAAGCTTTCTTT. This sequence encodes CASSSLQRTRNTEAFF.

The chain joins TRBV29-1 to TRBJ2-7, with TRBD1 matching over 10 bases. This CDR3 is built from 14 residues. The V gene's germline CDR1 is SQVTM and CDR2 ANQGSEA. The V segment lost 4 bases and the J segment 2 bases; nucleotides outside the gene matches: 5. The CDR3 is CSVVPGTGAYEQYF. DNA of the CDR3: TGCAGCGTTGTACCCGGGACAGGGGCCTACGAGCAGTACTTC.

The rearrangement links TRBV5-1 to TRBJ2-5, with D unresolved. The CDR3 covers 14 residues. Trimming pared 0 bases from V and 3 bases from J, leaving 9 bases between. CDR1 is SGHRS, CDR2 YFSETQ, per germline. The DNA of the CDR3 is TGCGCCAGCAGCTTGGAACGATCGGAAGAGACCCAGTACTTC. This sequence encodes CASSLERSEETQYF.

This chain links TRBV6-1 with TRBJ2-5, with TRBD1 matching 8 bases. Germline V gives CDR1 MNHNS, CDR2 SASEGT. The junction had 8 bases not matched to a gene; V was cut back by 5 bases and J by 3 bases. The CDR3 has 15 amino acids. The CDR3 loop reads CASSWTGFAEETQYF. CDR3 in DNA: TGTGCCAGCAGTTGGACAGGGTTTGCGGAAGAGACCCAGTACTTC.

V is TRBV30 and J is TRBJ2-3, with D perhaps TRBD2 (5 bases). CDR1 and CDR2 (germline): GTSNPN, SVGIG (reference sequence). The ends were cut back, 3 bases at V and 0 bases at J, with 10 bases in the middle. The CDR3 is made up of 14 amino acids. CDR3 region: CAWSRRASTDTQYF. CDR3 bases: TGTGCCTGGAGCCGGCGGGCTAGCACAGATACGCAGTATTTT.

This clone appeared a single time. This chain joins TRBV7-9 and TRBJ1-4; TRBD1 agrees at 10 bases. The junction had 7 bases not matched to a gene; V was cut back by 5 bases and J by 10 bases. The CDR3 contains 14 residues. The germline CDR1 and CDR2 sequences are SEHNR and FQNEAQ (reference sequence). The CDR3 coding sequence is TGTGCCAGCAGCGGGGACAGGGGCTTTGGAAAACTGTTTTTT. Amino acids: CASSGDRGFGKLFF.

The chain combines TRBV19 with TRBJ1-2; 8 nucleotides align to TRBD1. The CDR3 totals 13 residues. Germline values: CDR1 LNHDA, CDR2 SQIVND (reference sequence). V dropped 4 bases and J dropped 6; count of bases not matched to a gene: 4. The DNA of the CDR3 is TGTGCCAGTAGTACCGACAGGGGCCATGGCTACACCTTC. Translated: CASSTDRGHGYTF.

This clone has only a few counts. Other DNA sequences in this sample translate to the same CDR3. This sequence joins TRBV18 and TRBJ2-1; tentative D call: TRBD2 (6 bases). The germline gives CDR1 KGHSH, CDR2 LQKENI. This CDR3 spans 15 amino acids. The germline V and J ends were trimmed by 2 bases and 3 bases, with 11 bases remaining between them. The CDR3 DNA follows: TGTGCCAGCTCACCAGAAGGAGGGAGCTACAATGAGCAGTTCTTC. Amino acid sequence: CASSPEGGSYNEQFF.

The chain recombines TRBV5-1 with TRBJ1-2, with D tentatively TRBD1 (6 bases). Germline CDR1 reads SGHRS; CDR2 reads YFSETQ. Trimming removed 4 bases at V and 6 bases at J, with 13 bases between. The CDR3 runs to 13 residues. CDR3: CASSMAGTNGYTF. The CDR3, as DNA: TGCGCCAGCAGCATGGCCGGGACAAATGGCTACACCTTC.

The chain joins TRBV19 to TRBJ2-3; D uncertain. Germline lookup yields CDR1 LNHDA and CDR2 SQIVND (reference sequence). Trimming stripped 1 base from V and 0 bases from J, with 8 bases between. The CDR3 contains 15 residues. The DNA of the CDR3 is TGTGCCAGTAGTATAGCTCCGACTAGCACAGATACGCAGTATTTT. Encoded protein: CASSIAPTSTDTQYF.

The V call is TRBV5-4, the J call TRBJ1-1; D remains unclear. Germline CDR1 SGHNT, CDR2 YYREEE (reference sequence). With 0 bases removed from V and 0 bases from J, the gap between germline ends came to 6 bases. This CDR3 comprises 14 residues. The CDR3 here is CASSLEQLNTEAFF. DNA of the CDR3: TGTGCCAGCAGCTTGGAACAGTTGAACACTGAAGCTTTCTTT.

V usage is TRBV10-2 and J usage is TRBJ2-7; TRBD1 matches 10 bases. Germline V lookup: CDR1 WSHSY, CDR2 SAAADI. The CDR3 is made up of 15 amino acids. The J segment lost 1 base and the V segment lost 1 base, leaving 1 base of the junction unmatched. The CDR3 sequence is CASSELGQGSYEQYF. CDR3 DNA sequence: TGCGCCAGCAGTGAGTTGGGACAGGGGTCCTACGAGCAGTACTTC.